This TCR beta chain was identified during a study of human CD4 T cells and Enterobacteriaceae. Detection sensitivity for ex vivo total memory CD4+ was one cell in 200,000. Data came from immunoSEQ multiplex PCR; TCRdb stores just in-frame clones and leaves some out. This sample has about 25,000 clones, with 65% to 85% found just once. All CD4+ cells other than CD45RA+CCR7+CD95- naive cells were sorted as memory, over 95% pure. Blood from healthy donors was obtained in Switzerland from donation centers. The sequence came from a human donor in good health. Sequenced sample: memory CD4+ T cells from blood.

The CDR3 DNA reads TGTGCCAGCAGCGGACAGTACTATGGCTACACCTTC. It yields the protein CASSGQYYGYTF. The chain uses TRBV6-1 and TRBJ1-2, with a tentative D call TRBD1 (6 bases). Trimming left V 6 bases short and J 3 bases short, with 8 bases between. Per germline, CDR1 MNHNS and CDR2 SASEGT. The CDR3 spans 12 residues.